These 22 T cell receptor beta chains came from one sample sequenced in a study of regulatory T cells in long-lasting Graves disease. Sample time point: newly diagnosed GD, antithyroid drugs for less than 3 months. With RNA extracted from PBMCs as input, the TCR library was made. Combining iRepertoire HTBI primers with Arm-PCR of CDR3 regions, the authors built TCR beta libraries. TCRdb analysed the multiplex PCR reads with MiXCR anew, one entry per CDR3 protein. The sample consists of about 470,000 distinct CDR3 sequences, 15% of them appearing once. In addition, the sample was reused for a study of T cells in Graves' hyperthyroidism and ophthalmopathy.

The source was peripheral blood mononuclear cells (PBMCs), collected at new diagnosis, from a patient treated with antithyroid drugs. These receptor sequences come from a woman in her twenties or thirties with Graves disease.

Remarks on this clonotype: A clone one base away is much larger, so this may be a read error. No conserved phenylalanine or tryptophan is present at the end of the CDR3, so a read error is the likely explanation. The V gene is TRBV11-2, the J gene TRBJ2-3; possibly TRBD2 for D (6 bases). The V gene lost 3 bases and the J gene lost 2 bases, with 12 bases spanning the gap. This CDR3 contains 15 residues. CDR1 SGHAT and CDR2 FQNNGV come from the germline V gene. CDR3: CASSFPGGNTDTQYL. The DNA for the CDR3 is TGTGCCAGCAGCTTCCCCGGGGGTAACACAGATACGCAGTATCTT.

Comments on this clonotype: Possible read error: a much larger clone is one base away. V and J are TRBV18 and TRBJ2-1; 13 positions match TRBD2. The tail of the sequence fits TRBJ2-7 better, so the J call may be wrong. The V gene's germline CDR1 is KGHSH and CDR2 LQKENI. This CDR3 contains 15 residues. In nucleotides, the CDR3 is TGTGCCAGCTCACCACAACTAGCGGGAGGGGATGAGCAGTACTTC. It specifies CASSPQLAGGDEQYF.

This clonotype has just a few counts. The chain uses TRBV6-2 or TRBV6-3 and TRBJ2-7; D might be TRBD2 (7 bases). The CDR3 sequence is 18 residues long. With 0 bases removed from V and 3 bases from J, the gap between germline ends came to 21 bases. The germline V gene encodes CDR1 MNHEY and CDR2 SVGEGT. In DNA form, the CDR3 reads TGTGCCAGCAGTTACTCGAGTGGGGGCGGGAGTAGCGGCTACGAGCAGTACTTC. It yields the protein CASSYSSGGGSSGYEQYF.

This clonotype was counted at least ten times. This chain uses TRBV18 with TRBJ2-7, with 9 bases aligning to TRBD1. Germline V gives CDR1 KGHSH, CDR2 LQKENI. Trimming removed 3 bases from V and 3 bases from J; junction bases left unmatched: 9. CDR3 length equals 16 residues. The CDR3 loop reads CASSPTTGGEHYEQYF. The CDR3 coding sequence is TGTGCCAGCTCACCGACCACAGGGGGCGAGCACTACGAGCAGTACTTC.

On this clonotype itself: A read error is possible here, since a much larger clone lies one base away. The chain links TRBV20-1 to TRBJ2-7; the D gene is possibly TRBD2 (5 bases). CDR3 size: 10 residues. Germline V lookup: CDR1 DFQATT, CDR2 SNEGSKA (reference sequence). Written as DNA, the CDR3 is TGCAGCCTCTACGGGGACGAGCAGTACTTC. This gives the protein CSLYGDEQYF.

This chain connects TRBV6-1 to TRBJ1-3; TRBD1 matches at 8 bases. V dropped 6 bases and J dropped 4; count of bases not matched to a gene: 14. CDR3 length: 17 residues. Germline V lookup: CDR1 MNHNS, CDR2 SASEGT. DNA for the CDR3: TGTGCCAGCAGATCCCCACAGGACAGGGTGTCGGGAAACACCATATATTTT. This translates into CASRSPQDRVSGNTIYF.

This clonotype has a count of ten or more. The rearrangement uses TRBV6-5 and TRBJ2-5; D perhaps matches TRBD2 (5 bases). The V gene lost 4 bases and the J gene lost 3 bases, with 6 bases spanning the gap. Germline CDR1 MNHEY, CDR2 SVGAGI. This CDR3 region has 12 residues. This CDR3 reads CASSWGEETQYF. CDR3 DNA sequence: TGTGCCAGCAGTTGGGGAGAAGAGACCCAGTACTTC.

This chain connects TRBV20-1 to TRBJ2-6; D is possibly TRBD1 or TRBD2 (6 bases each). The CDR3 totals 14 residues. Germline V gene sequence: CDR1 DFQATT, CDR2 SNEGSKA (reference sequence). The V end lost 6 bases, the J end lost 0 bases, and 9 bases lay between the germline ends. The DNA for the CDR3 is TGCAGTGCCACGGGGGCCTCTGGGGCCAACGTCCTGACTTTC. Its protein product is CSATGASGANVLTF.

The chain has TRBV28 and TRBJ1-3, with D uncertain. Per germline, CDR1 MDHEN and CDR2 SYDVKM. This CDR3 comprises 14 residues. Trimming stripped 3 bases from V and 6 bases from J, with 12 bases between. The CDR3 DNA is TGTGCCAGCAGTTTCCCCAGGAGGTTAAACACCATATATTTT. This gives the protein CASSFPRRLNTIYF. Using reference TRBV28 and TRBJ1-3 for the parts outside the CDR3, the full variable domain is DVKVTQSSRYLVKRTGEKVFLECVQDMDHENMFWYRQDPGLGLRLIYFSYDVKMKEKGDIPEGYSVSREKKERFSLILESASTNQTSMYLCASSFPRRLNTIYFGEGSWLTVV.

This clonotype was seen at least ten times. The chain links TRBV28 to TRBJ1-1, with D maybe TRBD1 (5 bases). Per germline, CDR1 MDHEN and CDR2 SYDVKM. This CDR3 has 10 amino acids. V was clipped by 10 bases and J by 8 bases, with 11 bases between them. The CDR3 sequence: CATNDREAFF. DNA of the CDR3: TGTGCCACCAATGACAGAGAAGCTTTCTTT. Looking up the rest from reference TRBV28 and TRBJ1-1 gives the full variable domain: DVKVTQSSRYLVKRTGEKVFLECVQDMDHENMFWYRQDPGLGLRLIYFSYDVKMKEKGDIPEGYSVSREKKERFSLILESASTNQTSMYLCATNDREAFFGQGTRLTVV.

The chain employs TRBV7-9 and TRBJ1-6; 7 positions agree with TRBD1. From germline, CDR1 is SEHNR and CDR2 FQNEAQ (reference sequence). V was clipped by 4 bases and J by 3 bases; unmatched bases: 12. There are 18 residues in the CDR3. CDR3 sequence reads: CASSSPQGTDFYNSPLHF. CDR3 nucleotide sequence: TGTGCCAGCAGCTCACCACAAGGGACAGACTTCTATAATTCACCCCTCCACTTT. The whole variable domain, filled in from reference TRBV7-9 and TRBJ1-6, reads DTGVSQNPRHKITKRGQNVTFRCDPISEHNRLYWYRQTLGQGPEFLTYFQNEAQLEKSRLLSDRFSAERPKGSFSTLEIQRTEQGDSAMYLCASSSPQGTDFYNSPLHFGNGTRLTVT.

This clonotype has more than one count but fewer than ten. This sequence joins TRBV5-4 and TRBJ2-7; 10 bases line up with TRBD2. J gave up 3 bases and V 4 bases, and 13 bases lay outside the gene matches. The CDR3 runs to 17 residues. In germline, CDR1 is SGHNT, CDR2 YYREEE (reference sequence). The CDR3 protein is CASSPRALAGMNYEQYF. CDR3 DNA sequence: TGTGCCAGCAGCCCCCGCGCACTAGCGGGGATGAACTACGAGCAGTACTTC.

The V and J genes are TRBV5-1 and TRBJ2-3, with TRBD1 as a possible D gene (6 bases). Germline V gives CDR1 SGHRS, CDR2 YFSETQ. This CDR3 has 15 residues. The ends were cut back, 8 bases at V and 0 bases at J, with 16 bases in the middle. The DNA of the CDR3 is TGCGCCAGGACTGGGGGCGGGTCTAGCACAGATACGCAGTATTTT. Protein product: CARTGGGSSTDTQYF.

This clonotype was seen at least ten times. The chain employs TRBV19 and TRBJ1-2; D is possibly TRBD1 (6 bases). The germline CDR1 and CDR2 sequences are LNHDA and SQIVND (reference sequence). The CDR3 loop spans 14 amino acids. V was trimmed by 7 bases and J by 7 bases, leaving 19 bases between them. CDR3 nucleotides: TGTGCCAGTACCCTTAGGCAGGGGATCGCTGGCTACACCTTC. It encodes CASTLRQGIAGYTF.

V and J are TRBV19 and TRBJ2-3, with 7 positions matching TRBD1. Germline lookup yields CDR1 LNHDA and CDR2 SQIVND (reference sequence). The length of the CDR3 is 18 residues. The trim removed 5 bases at V and 2 bases at J, leaving 16 bases unmatched. The DNA of the CDR3 is TGTGCCAGTAGTCCCACCTCCATCCGGGACAGACTCACAGATACGCAGTATTTT. It encodes CASSPTSIRDRLTDTQYF.

As to this clonotype: A read error is possible here, since a much larger clone lies one base away. V gene TRBV7-3 combines with J gene TRBJ2-3; D is uncertain. Deletions cut 5 bases from V and 6 bases from J, with 15 bases between. The CDR3 has 14 residues. Germline loops: CDR1 SGHTA, CDR2 FQGTGA. CDR3 sequence (DNA): TGTGCCAGCAGCACGCCCTTGCCTCCCGATACGCAGTATTTT. Translation gives CASSTPLPPDTQYF.

The V gene is TRBV6-2 or TRBV6-3, the J gene TRBJ1-3; D possibly corresponds to TRBD1 (5 bases). CDR1 and CDR2 (germline): MNHEY, SVGEGT. V shed 2 bases and J shed 7 bases, with 12 bases lying between them. CDR3 length: 14 residues. CDR3 sequence (DNA): TGTGCCAGCAGTTACGTCCAGGGTACGAACACCATATATTTT. This translates into CASSYVQGTNTIYF.

This clonotype was observed many times. The rearrangement uses TRBV30 and TRBJ2-5, with D maybe TRBD1 (6 bases). The CDR3 length is 13 residues. V was trimmed by 4 bases and J by 2 bases, leaving 11 bases between them. Germline loops: CDR1 GTSNPN, CDR2 SVGIG (reference sequence). CDR3 residues: CAWKGQGQETQYF. Here the CDR3 DNA reads TGTGCCTGGAAGGGTCAGGGGCAAGAGACCCAGTACTTC.

A note on this clonotype: This may be a read error, as it is one base from a much larger clone. Lacking the conserved final phenylalanine or tryptophan, this CDR3 likely reflects a read error. This chain uses TRBV10-3 with TRBJ2-7; D gene unclear. The V and J ends lost 4 bases and 1 base respectively, with 8 bases between them. The CDR3 loop spans 13 amino acids. The germline CDR1 and CDR2 sequences are ENHRY and SYGVKD. The CDR3 DNA reads TGTGCCATCAGTGTGGACCCTTCCTACGAGCAGTACTCC. This codes for CAISVDPSYEQYS.

The CDR3 loop reads CASSAAEGAITTGELFF. CDR3 DNA: TGTGCCAGTAGTGCAGCAGAGGGGGCTATTACCACCGGGGAGCTGTTTTTT. The chain links TRBV19 to TRBJ2-2; 7 nucleotides line up with TRBD1. J lost 4 bases, V lost 5 bases, and 13 bases had no gene match. The germline gives CDR1 LNHDA, CDR2 SQIVND (reference sequence). This CDR3 has 17 amino acids.

The chain employs TRBV27 and TRBJ2-1, with D tentatively TRBD2 (6 bases). V was shortened by 3 bases and J by 8 bases, with 14 bases between the two germline ends. This CDR3 comprises 14 residues. Per the germline V gene, CDR1 is MNHEY and CDR2 is SMNVEV (reference sequence). DNA of the CDR3: TGTGCCAGCAGTTTGGCCGAGGGACTCTATGAGCAGTTCTTC. It codes for CASSLAEGLYEQFF.

This clonotype was recorded at least ten times. V is TRBV12-5 and J is TRBJ2-1, with 12 positions matching TRBD2. Germline CDR1 and CDR2: LGHNT and FRNRAP. This CDR3 contains 18 residues. The junction had 17 bases not matched to a gene; V was cut back by 6 bases and J by 8 bases. The CDR3 reads CASGPGPLAGGPSYEQFF. CDR3 bases: TGTGCTAGTGGCCCTGGCCCACTAGCGGGAGGTCCCTCGTATGAGCAGTTCTTC.